This TCR beta chain is drawn from a study of cytomegalovirus exposure and HLA in healthy donors. J lost 3 bases, V lost 3 bases, and 11 bases had no gene match. The germline V gene encodes CDR1 KGHSH and CDR2 LQKENI. CDR3 length: 19 amino acids. It was with 60 Vbeta and 13 Jbeta primers that the PCR ran. Profiling relied on immunoSEQ multiplex PCR, and the TCRdb table lists in-frame clones only, not all of them. The sample lists roughly 100,000 clones, more than 70% seen once, with 2% to 2.5% in the top ten. V usage is TRBV18 and J usage is TRBJ2-3; 14 bases are a match to TRBD2. The source is a man aged 30 to 39 in good health and CMV-seronegative. Sequencing was done on a sample of PBMCs. The CDR3 region has the DNA TGTGCCAGCTCACCTCACCGACTAGCGGGAGGGATGGGAACAGATACGCAGTATTTT. Translating it yields CASSPHRLAGGMGTDTQYF. The whole variable domain, remainder taken from reference TRBV18 and TRBJ2-3, is NAGVMQNPRHLVRRRGQEARLRCSPMKGHSHVYWYRQLPEEGLKFMVYLQKENIIDESGMPKERFSAEFPKEGPSILRIQQVVRGDSAAYFCASSPHRLAGGMGTDTQYFGPGTRLTVL.